Listed below are T cell receptor beta chains from one sample, sequenced in a study of blood T cell repertoires in COVID-19. TCRdb's copy holds only in-frame clones and misses some; the assay was immunoSEQ multiplex PCR. The table lists fewer than 40,000 clones, about 82% of them singletons, with around 40% in the top ten. Sequencing was performed on peripheral blood. All receptors derive from a man older than 75 with active or convalescent COVID-19. CDR3s include the opening cysteine and the closing phenylalanine or tryptophan. Fields, in order: J gene, V gene, clone size, CDR3 length, D gene, CDR3 DNA, CDR3 protein. The D gene is left open where the match is weak. The size of a clone is reported for some rows only, either as once, few or many, or as a class for expanded clones.

TRBJ2-2 TRBV2 NA 15 NA TGTGCCAGCAGAGAAACAGGGTTTGTCGACGGGGAGCTGTTTTTT CASRETGFVDGELFF
TRBJ2-3 TRBV7-9 NA 12 NA TGTGCCAGCAGGTACGGGGGAGATACGCAGTATTTT CASRYGGDTQYF
TRBJ1-2 TRBV6-4 NA 12 TRBD1 TGTGCCAGCAGTGGACAGGGAGGTGGCTACACCTTC CASSGQGGGYTF
TRBJ2-1 TRBV9 once 15 TRBD2 TGTGCCAGCAGCGTAGAGCCTAGCGGGAGATTTGAGCAGTTCTTC CASSVEPSGRFEQFF
TRBJ2-2 TRBV2 NA 14 NA TGTGCCAGCAGTGAATCAGGGAACACCGGGGAGCTGTTTTTT CASSESGNTGELFF
TRBJ1-5 TRBV7-6 NA 21 TRBD1 TGTGCCAGCAGCCCGCAAGCCGGGGGAGTTTGGACAGGAAGACAGTATCAGCCCCAGCATTTT CASSPQAGGVWTGRQYQPQHF
TRBJ2-7 TRBV7-2 NA 13 TRBD1 TGTGCCAGCAGCCGGGACAGCGCCTACGAGCAGTACTTC CASSRDSAYEQYF
TRBJ1-1 TRBV6-2/TRBV6-3 NA 15 NA TGTGCCAGCAGTTACTTCTCAGGCCAGAACACTGAAGCTTTCTTT CASSYFSGQNTEAFF
TRBJ2-5 TRBV11-2 NA 14 NA TGTGCCAGCAGCTTAGCGGTTATACAAGAGACCCAGTACTTC CASSLAVIQETQYF
TRBJ1-6 TRBV6-6 NA 16 NA TGTGCCAGCACACGGCGGGGGAGCTCCTATAATTCACCCCTCCACTTT CASTRRGSSYNSPLHF
TRBJ2-7 TRBV30 few 13 TRBD1 TGTGCCTGGAGTACAGGGGCCGCCTTAGGGCAGTACTTC CAWSTGAALGQYF
TRBJ2-3 TRBV28 NA 15 TRBD1 TGTGCCAGCAGTTTGGGGACAGGGGGTACAGATACGCAGTATTTT CASSLGTGGTDTQYF
TRBJ2-2 TRBV7-9 many 13 TRBD1 TGTGCTCGGGGACAGGTGAACACCGGGGAGCTGTTTTTT CARGQVNTGELFF
TRBJ1-1 TRBV27 NA 14 NA TGTGCCAGCAGTTTCATCCAGGGGCACACTGAAGCTTTCTTT CASSFIQGHTEAFF
TRBJ1-5 TRBV4-2 NA 15 TRBD1 TGTGCCAGCAGCCAACGGGACAGGGGCAATCAGCCCCAGCATTTT CASSQRDRGNQPQHF
TRBJ2-7 TRBV5-8 NA 13 NA TGTGCCAGCCCCGGCAGGGGTCCCTCCGAGCAGTACTTC CASPGRGPSEQYF